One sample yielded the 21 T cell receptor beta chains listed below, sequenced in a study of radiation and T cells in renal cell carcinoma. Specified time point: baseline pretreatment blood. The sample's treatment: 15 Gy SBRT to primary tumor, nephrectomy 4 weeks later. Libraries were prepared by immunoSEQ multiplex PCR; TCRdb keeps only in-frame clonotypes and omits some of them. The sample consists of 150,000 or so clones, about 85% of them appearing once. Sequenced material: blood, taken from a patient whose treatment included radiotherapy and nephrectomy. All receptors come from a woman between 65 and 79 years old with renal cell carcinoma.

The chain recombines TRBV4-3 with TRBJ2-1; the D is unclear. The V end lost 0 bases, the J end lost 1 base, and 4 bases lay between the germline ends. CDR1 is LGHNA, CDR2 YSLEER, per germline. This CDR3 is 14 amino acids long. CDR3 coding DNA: TGCGCCAGCAGCCAAGATAGGTCCTACAATGAGCAGTTCTTC. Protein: CASSQDRSYNEQFF.

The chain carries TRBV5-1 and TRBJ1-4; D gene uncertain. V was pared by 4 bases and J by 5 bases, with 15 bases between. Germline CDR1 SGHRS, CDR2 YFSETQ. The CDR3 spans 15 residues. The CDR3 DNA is TGCGCCAGCAGCCCCAAGTCCGGATTGAATGAAAAACTGTTTTTT. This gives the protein CASSPKSGLNEKLFF.

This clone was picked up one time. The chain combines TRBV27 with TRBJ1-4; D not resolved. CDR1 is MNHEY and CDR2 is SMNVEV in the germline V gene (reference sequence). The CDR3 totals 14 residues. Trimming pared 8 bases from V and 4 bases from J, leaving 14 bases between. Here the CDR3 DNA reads TGTGCCAGCGGCGTGGGAATCCTTAATGAAAAACTGTTTTTT. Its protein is CASGVGILNEKLFF.

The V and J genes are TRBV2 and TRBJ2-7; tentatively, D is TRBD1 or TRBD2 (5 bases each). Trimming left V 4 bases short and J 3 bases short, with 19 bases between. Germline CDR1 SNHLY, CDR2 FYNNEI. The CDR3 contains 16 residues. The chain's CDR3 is CASSASVGTPNYEQYF. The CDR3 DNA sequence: TGTGCCAGCAGTGCCTCCGTAGGGACGCCTAACTACGAGCAGTACTTC. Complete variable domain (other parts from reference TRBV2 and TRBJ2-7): EPEVTQTPSHQVTQMGQEVILRCVPISNHLYFYWYRQILGQKVEFLVSFYNNEISEKSEIFDDQFSVERPDGSNFTLKIRSTKLEDSAMYFCASSASVGTPNYEQYFGPGTRLTVT.

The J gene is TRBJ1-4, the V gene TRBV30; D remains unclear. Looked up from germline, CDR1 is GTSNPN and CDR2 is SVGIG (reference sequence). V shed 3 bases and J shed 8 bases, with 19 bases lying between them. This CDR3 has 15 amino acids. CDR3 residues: CAWRQTTRAGEKLFF. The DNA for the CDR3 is TGTGCCTGGAGACAAACTACGAGGGCGGGGGAAAAACTGTTTTTT.

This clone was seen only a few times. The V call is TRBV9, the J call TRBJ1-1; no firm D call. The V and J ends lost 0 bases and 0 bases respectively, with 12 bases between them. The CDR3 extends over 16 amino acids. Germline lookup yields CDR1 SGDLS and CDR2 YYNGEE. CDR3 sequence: CASSVVPPTVNTEAFF. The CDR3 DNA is TGTGCCAGCAGCGTAGTTCCCCCAACAGTGAACACTGAAGCTTTCTTT.

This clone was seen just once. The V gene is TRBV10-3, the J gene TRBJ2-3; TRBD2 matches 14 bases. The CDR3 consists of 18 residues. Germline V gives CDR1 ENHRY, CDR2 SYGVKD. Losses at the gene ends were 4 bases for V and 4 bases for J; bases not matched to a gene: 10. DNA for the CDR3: TGTGCCATCAGTGTGGGGACTAGCGGGGGCAGGAGGGCAGATACGCAGTATTTT. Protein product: CAISVGTSGGRRADTQYF.

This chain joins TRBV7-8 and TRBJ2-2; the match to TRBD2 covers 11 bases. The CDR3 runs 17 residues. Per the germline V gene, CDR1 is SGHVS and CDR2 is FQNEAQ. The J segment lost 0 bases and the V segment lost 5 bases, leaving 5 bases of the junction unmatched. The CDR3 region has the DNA TGTGCCAGCAGCACCCGGACTAGCGGGCCGAACACCGGGGAGCTGTTTTTT. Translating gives CASSTRTSGPNTGELFF. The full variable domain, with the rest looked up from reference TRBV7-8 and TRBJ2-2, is GAGVSQSPRYKVAKRGQDVALRCDPISGHVSLFWYQQALGQGPEFLTYFQNEAQLDKSGLPSDRFFAERPEGSVSTLKIQRTQQEDSAVYLCASSTRTSGPNTGELFFGEGSRLTVL.

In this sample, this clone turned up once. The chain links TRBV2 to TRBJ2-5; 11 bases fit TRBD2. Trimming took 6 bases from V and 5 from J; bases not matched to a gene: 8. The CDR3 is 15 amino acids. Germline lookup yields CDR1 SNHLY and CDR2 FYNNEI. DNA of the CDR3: TGTGCCAGCAGGGACACTAGCGGGGGTGGGGAGACCCAGTACTTC. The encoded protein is CASRDTSGGGETQYF.

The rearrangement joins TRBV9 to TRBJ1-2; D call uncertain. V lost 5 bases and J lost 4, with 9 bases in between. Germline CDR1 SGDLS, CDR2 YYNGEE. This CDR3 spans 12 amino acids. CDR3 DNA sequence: TGTGCCAGCAGGGGTTTTCCCTATGGCTACACCTTC. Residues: CASRGFPYGYTF.

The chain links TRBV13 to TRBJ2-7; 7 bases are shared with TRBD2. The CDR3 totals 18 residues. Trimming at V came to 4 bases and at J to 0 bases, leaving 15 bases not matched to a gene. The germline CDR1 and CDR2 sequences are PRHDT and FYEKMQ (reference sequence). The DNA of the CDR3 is TGTGCCAGCAGCTCGGGGACTCCGGTCGGGGGGAGCTCCTACGAGCAGTACTTC. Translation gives CASSSGTPVGGSSYEQYF.

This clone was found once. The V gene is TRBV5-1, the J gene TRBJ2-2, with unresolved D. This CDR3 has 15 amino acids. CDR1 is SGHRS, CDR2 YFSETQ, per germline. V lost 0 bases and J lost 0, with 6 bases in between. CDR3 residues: CASSLVATNTGELFF. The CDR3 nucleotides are TGCGCCAGCAGCTTGGTTGCGACGAACACCGGGGAGCTGTTTTTT.

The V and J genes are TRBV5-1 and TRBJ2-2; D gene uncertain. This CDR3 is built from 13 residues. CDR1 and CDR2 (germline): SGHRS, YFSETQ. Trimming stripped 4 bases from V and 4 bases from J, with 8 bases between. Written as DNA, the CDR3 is TGCGCCAGCAGCCCACAGTCCACCGGGGAGCTGTTTTTT. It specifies CASSPQSTGELFF.

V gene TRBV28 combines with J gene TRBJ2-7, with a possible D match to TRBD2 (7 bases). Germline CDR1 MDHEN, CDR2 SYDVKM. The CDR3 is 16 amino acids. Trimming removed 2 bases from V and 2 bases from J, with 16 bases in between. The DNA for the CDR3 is TGTGCCAGCAGTTTACGTTCGGGGGGCCTAACCTACGAGCAGTACTTC. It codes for CASSLRSGGLTYEQYF.

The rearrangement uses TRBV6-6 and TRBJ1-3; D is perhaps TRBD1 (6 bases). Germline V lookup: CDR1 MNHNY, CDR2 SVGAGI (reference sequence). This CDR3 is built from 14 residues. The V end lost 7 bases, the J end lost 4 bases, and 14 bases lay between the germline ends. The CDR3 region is CASNGPGQGNTIYF. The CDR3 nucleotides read TGTGCCAGCAACGGGCCGGGACAAGGAAACACCATATATTTT.

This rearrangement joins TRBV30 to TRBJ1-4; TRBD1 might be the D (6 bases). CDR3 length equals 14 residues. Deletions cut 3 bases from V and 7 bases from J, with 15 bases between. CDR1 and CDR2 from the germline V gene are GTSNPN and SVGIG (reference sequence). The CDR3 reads CAWRTPGGGEKLFF. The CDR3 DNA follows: TGTGCCTGGAGGACCCCCGGAGGGGGTGAAAAACTGTTTTTT.

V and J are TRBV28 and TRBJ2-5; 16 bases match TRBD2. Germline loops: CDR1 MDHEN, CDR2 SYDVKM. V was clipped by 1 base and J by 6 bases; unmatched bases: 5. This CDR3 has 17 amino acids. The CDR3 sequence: CASSLLGTSGGAQTQYF. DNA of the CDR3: TGTGCCAGCAGTTTATTGGGGACTAGCGGGGGGGCCCAGACCCAGTACTTC. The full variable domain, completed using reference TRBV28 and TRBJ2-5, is DVKVTQSSRYLVKRTGEKVFLECVQDMDHENMFWYRQDPGLGLRLIYFSYDVKMKEKGDIPEGYSVSREKKERFSLILESASTNQTSMYLCASSLLGTSGGAQTQYFGPGTRLLVL.

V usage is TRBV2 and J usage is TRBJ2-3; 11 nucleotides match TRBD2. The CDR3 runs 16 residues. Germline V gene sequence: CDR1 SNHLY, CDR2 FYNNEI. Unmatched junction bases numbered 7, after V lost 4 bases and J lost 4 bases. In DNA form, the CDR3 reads TGTGCCAGCAGTGGTTTAGCGGGGGGGCGTGCAGATACGCAGTATTTT. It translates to CASSGLAGGRADTQYF.

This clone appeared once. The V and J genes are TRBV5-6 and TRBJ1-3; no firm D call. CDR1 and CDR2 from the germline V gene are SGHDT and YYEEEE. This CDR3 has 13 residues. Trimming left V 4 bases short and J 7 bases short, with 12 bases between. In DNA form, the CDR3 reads TGTGCCAGCAGCATGCACGGGGTTAACACCATATATTTT. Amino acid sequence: CASSMHGVNTIYF.

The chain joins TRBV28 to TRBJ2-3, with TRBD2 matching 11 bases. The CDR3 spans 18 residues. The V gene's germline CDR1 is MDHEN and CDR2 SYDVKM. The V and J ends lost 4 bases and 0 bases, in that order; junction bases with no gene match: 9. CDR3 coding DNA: TGTGCCAGCAGTTCGACTAGCGGGGCCCTTATTAGCACAGATACGCAGTATTTT. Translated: CASSSTSGALISTDTQYF.

CDR3 residues: CASSPTDRGTEAFF. Written as DNA, the CDR3 is TGTGCCAGCAGCCCTACTGACAGGGGCACTGAAGCTTTCTTT. This rearrangement joins TRBV5-6 to TRBJ1-1; 8 positions agree with TRBD1. The germline V gene encodes CDR1 SGHDT and CDR2 YYEEEE. This CDR3 comprises 14 residues. V lost 4 bases and J lost 4; bases outside the gene matches: 6.